The 3 T cell receptor beta chains listed next were all sequenced from one sample in a study of blood T cell repertoires in COVID-19. Sequenced by immunoSEQ multiplex PCR; TCRdb stores in-frame clones only, minus some. The table has some 180,000 clones, 83% seen once. The specimen was peripheral blood. These receptors came from a woman of 80 years or more with acute or convalescent COVID-19.

This rearrangement joins TRBV27 to TRBJ1-2; a possible D gene is TRBD1 (5 bases). This CDR3 is built from 14 residues. The germline CDR1 and CDR2 sequences are MNHEY and SMNVEV (reference sequence). Trimming stripped 3 bases from V and 0 bases from J, with 8 bases between. In nucleotides, the CDR3 is TGTGCCAGCAGTTTCGCGACAGCTAACTATGGCTACACCTTC. This codes for CASSFATANYGYTF.

The chain combines TRBV27 with TRBJ1-5; 8 positions agree with TRBD1. CDR1 is MNHEY, CDR2 SMNVEV, per germline (reference sequence). This CDR3 is 14 amino acids long. J gave up 7 bases and V 3 bases, and 5 bases lay outside the gene matches. The CDR3 is CASSFTGGVQPQHF. DNA of the CDR3: TGTGCCAGCAGTTTCACAGGGGGAGTGCAGCCCCAGCATTTT.

The chain is built from TRBV7-2 and TRBJ1-1, with TRBD1 identical over 9 bases. V lost 1 base to trimming and J lost 6 bases; unmatched junction nucleotides: 9. CDR1 is SGHTA, CDR2 FQGNSA, per germline. The CDR3 loop spans 16 amino acids. The CDR3 DNA is TGTGCCAGCAGCTTAGGCACAGGGGGCGCGAAGTCTGAAGCTTTCTTT. Its translation is CASSLGTGGAKSEAFF.